The source of this T cell receptor (beta chain) is a study of shared clonotypes between healthy human individuals. Study-wide results and caveats: Compared with memory subsets, naive subsets generally had larger estimated richness.

Profiling relied on immunoSEQ multiplex PCR, and the TCRdb table lists in-frame clones only, not all of them. The sample holds approximately 2.4 million clones, under 97% seen once. CDR3 length: 14 amino acids. V was shortened by 4 bases and J by 1 base, with 9 bases between the two germline ends. Germline loops: CDR1 SGHNT, CDR2 YYREEE (reference sequence). Those who donated, Caucasian adults without exception, all lived in Nashville, Tennessee. On this clone: Its antigen is not known.

The source material was naive CD4+ T cells sorted from blood. Subset indicated: CD45RA+ positively selected. The chain couples TRBV5-4 to TRBJ1-5, with a tentative D call TRBD1 (6 bases). The sequence was collected from a man aged 18 to 30 in good health. CDR3 protein: CASSVDRSNQPQHF. The CDR3 DNA reads as TGTGCCAGCAGCGTAGACAGGAGCAATCAGCCCCAGCATTTT.